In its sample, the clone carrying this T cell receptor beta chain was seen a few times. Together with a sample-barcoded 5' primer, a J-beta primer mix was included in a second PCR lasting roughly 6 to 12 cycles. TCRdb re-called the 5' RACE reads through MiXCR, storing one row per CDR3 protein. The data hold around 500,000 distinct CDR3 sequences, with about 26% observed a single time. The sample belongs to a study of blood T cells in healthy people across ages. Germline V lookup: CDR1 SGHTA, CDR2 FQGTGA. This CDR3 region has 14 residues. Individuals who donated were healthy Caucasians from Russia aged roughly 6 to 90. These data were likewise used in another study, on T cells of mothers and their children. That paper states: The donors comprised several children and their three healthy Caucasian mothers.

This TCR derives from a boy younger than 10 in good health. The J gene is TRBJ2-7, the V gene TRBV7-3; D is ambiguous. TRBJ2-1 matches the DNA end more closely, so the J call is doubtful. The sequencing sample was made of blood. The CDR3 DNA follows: TGTGCCAGCACCTCGGGCGGCACTCACAATGAGCAGTTCTTC. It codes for CASTSGGTHNEQFF.